One sample yielded the 27 T cell receptor beta chains listed below, sequenced in a study of breast tumors, draining lymph nodes, adjacent tissues. TCRdb reprocessed the multiplex PCR reads via MiXCR and lists one record per CDR3 protein. The sample carries 120,000 to 150,000 distinct CDR3 sequences, about 31% recorded once. The lymph nodes were axillary draining lymph nodes from breast cancer patients. Sequencing was done on a sample of axillary lymph node tissue. The receptors come from a female donor with breast cancer. Some clones in this sample may be carry-over from other donors' samples.

About this clonotype itself: Germline and junction disagree at one end, which may indicate a read error. The CDR3 sequence is CSVVRTNTVAFF. The CDR3 region has the DNA TGCAGCGTTGTGCGGACGAACACTGTAGCTTTCTTT. The chain recombines TRBV29-1 with TRBJ1-1; D gene ambiguous. Germline CDR1 is SQVTM and CDR2 is ANQGSEA. CDR3 length equals 12 residues.

This clonotype occurred many times. The CDR3 loop is CASSERRRGGETQYF. CDR3 nucleotide sequence: TGTGCCAGCAGTGAAAGACGGCGGGGAGGGGAGACCCAGTACTTC. J is TRBJ2-5 and V is TRBV2; TRBD2 aligns across 7 bases. The germline CDR1 and CDR2 sequences are SNHLY and FYNNEI. The V and J ends lost 2 bases and 5 bases, in that order; junction bases with no gene match: 8. This CDR3 is 15 amino acids long.

The table lists this clonotype with many counts. A much larger clone lies a single base off, so this may be a read error. The J gene is TRBJ1-6, the V gene TRBV9; D is possibly TRBD1 (5 bases). The CDR3 has 15 amino acids. Germline V gene lookup returns CDR1 SGDLS and CDR2 YYNGEE. This CDR3 reads CASSPRTGGRSPPHF. CDR3 sequence (DNA): TGTGCCAGCAGCCCACGGACCGGGGGAAGATCACCCCCCCACTTT.

The chain carries TRBV13 and TRBJ2-7, with D possibly matching TRBD1 (5 bases). The CDR3 consists of 12 residues. V lost 1 base, J lost 7 bases, and 8 bases lay in between. Germline CDR1 reads PRHDT; CDR2 reads FYEKMQ (reference sequence). The CDR3 coding sequence is TGTGCCAGCAGCTTAGAGGGGTTAGAGCAGTACTTC. It is translated as CASSLEGLEQYF.

This clonotype was counted at least ten times. The chain is built from TRBV29-1 and TRBJ2-5; TRBD1 matches 11 bases. Per germline, CDR1 SQVTM and CDR2 ANQGSEA. V was pared by 7 bases and J by 5 bases, with 3 bases of the junction left unmatched. This CDR3 is 12 amino acids long. CDR3 amino acids: CSAGQGVETQYF. CDR3 nucleotide sequence: TGCAGCGCGGGACAGGGGGTGGAGACCCAGTACTTC.

This clonotype was seen ten or more times. This sequence joins TRBV10-2 and TRBJ1-6; TRBD1 is a possible D gene (5 bases). V gave up 7 bases and J gave up 5 bases, with 12 bases separating them. The CDR3 totals 14 residues. Germline lookup yields CDR1 WSHSY and CDR2 SAAADI. CDR3 loop: CASNTGRNNSPLHF. The DNA for the CDR3 is TGCGCCAGCAATACGGGACGGAATAATTCACCCCTCCACTTT.

On this clonotype itself: This may be a read error, as it is one base from a much larger clone. The chain couples TRBV6-5 to TRBJ2-2; D is uncertain. The CDR3 is made up of 13 amino acids. The germline CDR1 and CDR2 sequences are MNHEY and SVGAGI. CDR3 sequence (DNA): TGTACCAGCAAGAAGGTGTCGACCGGGGAGCTGTTTTTT. It encodes CTSKKVSTGELFF.

This clonotype showed up many times. The genes are TRBV19 and TRBJ1-5; no reliable D call. This CDR3 contains 13 residues. The ends were cut back, 4 bases at V and 3 bases at J, with 7 bases in the middle. Germline V gives CDR1 LNHDA, CDR2 SQIVND (reference sequence). In nucleotides, the CDR3 is TGTGCCAGTAGTAGGATGTACAATCAGCCCCAGCATTTT. It translates to CASSRMYNQPQHF.

V gene TRBV10-3 combines with J gene TRBJ1-2, with D possibly being TRBD1 (6 bases). The V and J ends lost 3 bases and 12 bases respectively, with 17 bases between them. The CDR3 is 13 amino acids. CDR1 ENHRY and CDR2 SYGVKD come from the germline V gene. The CDR3 sequence is CAISEGGNSGNTF. The CDR3 bases are TGTGCCATCAGTGAAGGGGGTAACTCTGGAAACACCTTC.

The V call is TRBV24-1, the J call TRBJ1-5; weak D call: TRBD1 (5 bases). The V gene's germline CDR1 is KGHDR and CDR2 SFDVKD. Deletions cut 7 bases from V and 7 bases from J, with 19 bases between. The length of the CDR3 is 15 residues. The chain's CDR3 is CATRTGQGGRQPQHF. As DNA, the CDR3 is TGTGCCACCAGGACCGGCCAGGGTGGAAGACAGCCCCAGCATTTT.

This clonotype was seen at least ten times. The CDR3 nucleotides are TGTGCCAGCAGCGCGGGAGGGGGGGGGCCGGCGCAGTATTTT. This sequence encodes CASSAGGGGPAQYF. The V call is TRBV7-2, the J call TRBJ2-3; 9 nucleotides align to TRBD2. Germline CDR1 SGHTA, CDR2 FQGNSA. The CDR3 is made up of 14 amino acids. J gave up 10 bases and V 5 bases, and 10 bases lay outside the gene matches.

This clonotype was picked up many times. The V call is TRBV5-1, the J call TRBJ2-5, with a possible D match to TRBD1 (5 bases). This CDR3 is built from 13 residues. Looked up from germline, CDR1 is SGHRS and CDR2 is YFSETQ. The V and J ends lost 2 bases and 5 bases respectively, with 10 bases between them. The CDR3 protein is CASSFQGDETQYF. The CDR3 DNA reads as TGCGCCAGCAGCTTCCAGGGTGACGAGACCCAGTACTTC.

The CDR3 coding sequence is TGTGCCAGTAGTAATCTCGGGACAGGAATGAAAGGGGCCAACGTCCTGACTTTC. Protein: CASSNLGTGMKGANVLTF. This chain connects TRBV19 to TRBJ2-6; TRBD1 matches at 8 bases. The V gene end was trimmed by 4 bases and the J gene end by 4 bases; junction bases not matched to a gene: 12. This CDR3 has 18 amino acids. Looked up from germline, CDR1 is LNHDA and CDR2 is SQIVND (reference sequence).

This clonotype was seen a handful of times. The CDR3 loop reads CASSSTGGRRTDTQYF. CDR3 nucleotide sequence: TGTGCCAGCAGCTCGACAGGGGGCAGGAGGACAGATACGCAGTATTTT. The rearrangement joins TRBV28 to TRBJ2-3, with 10 nucleotides matching TRBD1. V dropped 6 bases and J dropped 3; count of bases not matched to a gene: 9. Germline CDR1 reads MDHEN; CDR2 reads SYDVKM. The CDR3 is 16 amino acids.

For this clonotype: A read error is likely, as this CDR3 ends without the conserved phenylalanine or tryptophan. V usage is TRBV18 and J usage is TRBJ2-5, with a tentative D call TRBD2 (5 bases). CDR3 size: 14 residues. CDR1 KGHSH and CDR2 LQKENI come from the germline V gene. V dropped 1 base and J dropped 7 bases, with 13 bases sitting between them. DNA for the CDR3: TGTGCCAGCTCACCACGGGTTTCTGGAGGGACCCAGTACCTC. This sequence encodes CASSPRVSGGTQYL.

This clonotype was seen repeatedly, ten times or more. The chain carries TRBV11-2 and TRBJ2-6; weak D call: TRBD1 (5 bases). Trimming pared 1 base from V and 13 bases from J, leaving 17 bases between. The length of the CDR3 is 15 residues. CDR1 SGHAT and CDR2 FQNNGV come from the germline V gene. The CDR3 is CASSLVGQAVTVLTF. CDR3 DNA: TGTGCCAGCAGCTTAGTGGGGCAGGCCGTGACAGTCCTGACTTTC.

This clonotype was seen repeatedly, ten times or more. This chain uses TRBV28 with TRBJ2-5; 7 bases agree with TRBD1. The J segment lost 4 bases and the V segment lost 6 bases, leaving 11 bases of the junction unmatched. Looked up from germline, CDR1 is MDHEN and CDR2 is SYDVKM. The CDR3 totals 15 residues. The CDR3 loop is CASRIGGAGGETQYF. CDR3 nucleotides: TGTGCCAGCAGGATAGGGGGCGCGGGCGGAGAGACCCAGTACTTC.

This clonotype was detected once. V gene TRBV6-1 combines with J gene TRBJ1-3, with TRBD1 matching 8 bases. J was trimmed by 1 base and V by 5 bases; bases with no gene match: 4. The germline gives CDR1 MNHNS, CDR2 SASEGT. The CDR3 spans 15 residues. CDR3 amino acids: CASSPWTGSGNTIYF. CDR3 nucleotides: TGTGCCAGCAGTCCCTGGACAGGGTCTGGAAACACCATATATTTT.

This clonotype was observed many times. The chain combines TRBV5-1 with TRBJ2-7; TRBD1 aligns across 9 bases. Looked up from germline, CDR1 is SGHRS and CDR2 is YFSETQ. CDR3 length: 16 amino acids. Trimming cost V 4 bases and J 5 bases; bases outside gene matches: 13. The CDR3 DNA sequence: TGCGCCAGCAGCAGAACCGGGACAGGGACTTTCGACGAGCAGTACTTC. This translates into CASSRTGTGTFDEQYF.

Note on this clonotype: Sequence at one end of the junction differs from germline and may be a read error. The genes are TRBV10-3 and TRBJ1-2; 9 positions agree with TRBD1. The germline CDR1 and CDR2 sequences are ENHRY and SYGVKD. This CDR3 is built from 15 residues. Here the CDR3 DNA reads TGTGCCGTCAGTGGGACAGGGAAGTTAACCTATGGCTACACCTTC. The encoded protein is CAVSGTGKLTYGYTF.

There are many counts of this clonotype. The V call is TRBV10-3, the J call TRBJ2-7, with TRBD2 identical over 12 bases. The CDR3 loop spans 15 amino acids. From germline, CDR1 is ENHRY and CDR2 SYGVKD. V shed 8 bases, J shed 3 bases, and the junction held 8 bases outside the gene matches. The CDR3 region is CAIATSGGRGYEQYF. For the CDR3, the DNA is TGTGCCATCGCTACTAGCGGGGGGAGAGGCTACGAGCAGTACTTC.

V and J are TRBV12-5 and TRBJ2-1; 7 positions agree with TRBD1. This CDR3 spans 17 amino acids. The germline gives CDR1 LGHNT, CDR2 FRNRAP. The junction had 11 bases not matched to a gene; V was cut back by 3 bases and J by 3 bases. CDR3 residues: CASGFLSWDSLYNEQFF. CDR3 coding DNA: TGTGCTAGTGGTTTCCTCTCGTGGGACAGCCTCTACAATGAGCAGTTCTTC.

To note about this clonotype: One base away lies a much larger clone, so this may be a sequencing read error. This chain links TRBV7-9 with TRBJ1-2, with D unclear. The CDR3 length is 12 residues. The germline V gene encodes CDR1 SEHNR and CDR2 FQNEAQ (reference sequence). The CDR3 coding sequence is TGTGCCAGCAGCTTACTTAACTATGGCTACGCCTTC. It specifies CASSLLNYGYAF.

This clonotype was recorded at least ten times. A much bigger clone sits one base away, suggesting this may be a read error. The chain combines TRBV7-7 with TRBJ2-5; D might be TRBD1 or TRBD2, each matching 5 bases. The CDR3 covers 15 residues. Looked up from germline, CDR1 is SSHAT and CDR2 is FNYEAQ (reference sequence). CDR3 coding DNA: TGTGCTAGCAGCCCTACACCAGGGAGACAAGAGACCCAGCACTTC. Residues: CASSPTPGRQETQHF.

With regard to this clonotype: This could be a read error, since a much larger clone is one nucleotide away. This sequence joins TRBV20-1 and TRBJ1-5; 9 bases fit TRBD1. The CDR3 is 16 residues long. Per the germline V gene, CDR1 is DFQATT and CDR2 is SNEGSKA (reference sequence). Unmatched junction bases numbered 9, after V lost 3 bases and J lost 3 bases. The CDR3 sequence is CSARGQGGGANQPQHF. CDR3 sequence (DNA): TGCAGTGCTAGGGGACAGGGAGGAGGGGCCAATCAGCCCCAGCATTTT.

Concerning this clonotype itself: A read error is likely, as this CDR3 ends without the conserved phenylalanine or tryptophan. The chain recombines TRBV24-1 with TRBJ2-7; D not certain. Germline CDR1 is KGHDR and CDR2 is SFDVKD. The CDR3 loop spans 11 amino acids. CDR3 loop: CATGDKYEQYS. CDR3 nucleotides: TGTGCCACCGGTGATAAGTACGAGCAGTACTCC.

Turning to this clonotype: Possible read error: a much larger clone is one base away. The gene calls are TRBV4-3 and TRBJ1-2; the match to TRBD1 covers 8 bases. Germline V CDR1 and CDR2: LGHNA, YSLEER. This CDR3 has 13 residues. This CDR3 reads CASSQAGGNGYAF. DNA for the CDR3: TGCGCCAGCAGCCAAGCAGGGGGCAATGGCTACGCCTTC.